Listed below are T cell receptor beta chains from one sample, sequenced in a study of identical twins. One entry per CDR3 protein, called by TCRdb with MiXCR from the 5' RACE reads. The table shows approximately 680,000 distinct CDR3 sequences, with under 8.5% occurring only once. These sequences were also reported in another study, on yellow fever vaccine responses in identical twins.

Material: PBMCs. The receptors derive from a woman aged 18-29 years in good health. Each CDR3 is given with its conserved first and last residue. Each record gives: V gene, clone size, D gene, J gene, CDR3 DNA, CDR3 protein. D genes are given only for firm matches. Rows may omit the clone size; those that give it use once, few, many or a size class.

v_call: TRBV20-1
clone_size: many
d_call: -
j_call: TRBJ1-1
cdr3_nt: TGCAGTGCTAGAGATTACGTGGGGCCGAACACTGAAGCTTTCTTT
cdr3_aa: CSARDYVGPNTEAFF

v_call: TRBV28
clone_size: -
d_call: -
j_call: TRBJ2-6
cdr3_nt: TGTGCCAGCAGTTGGGGATTGTCTGGGGCCAACGTCCTGACTTTC
cdr3_aa: CASSWGLSGANVLTF

v_call: TRBV7-2
clone_size: few
d_call: -
j_call: TRBJ2-7
cdr3_nt: TGTGCCAGCAGCTTAGGTGCACGGTCGACCTACGAGCAGTACTTC
cdr3_aa: CASSLGARSTYEQYF

v_call: TRBV6-2/TRBV6-3
clone_size: few
d_call: TRBD2
j_call: TRBJ2-1
cdr3_nt: TGTGCCAGCAGAAAGCGGGGTGGTTCCTACAATGAGCAGTTCTTC
cdr3_aa: CASRKRGGSYNEQFF

v_call: TRBV13
clone_size: -
d_call: -
j_call: TRBJ2-1
cdr3_nt: TGTGCCAGCAGCTCGGTCAGGGGCGACGTCCCCTACAATGAGCAGTTCTTC
cdr3_aa: CASSSVRGDVPYNEQFF

v_call: TRBV2
clone_size: many
d_call: TRBD1
j_call: TRBJ2-2
cdr3_nt: TGTGCCAGCAAGGACAGGGGGAACACCGGGGAGCTGTTTTTT
cdr3_aa: CASKDRGNTGELFF

v_call: TRBV5-1
clone_size: many
d_call: -
j_call: TRBJ2-1
cdr3_nt: TGCGCCAGCAGCTTGCATGTCCAAATCTCCTACAATGAGCAGTTCTTC
cdr3_aa: CASSLHVQISYNEQFF

v_call: TRBV5-5
clone_size: -
d_call: TRBD1
j_call: TRBJ2-1
cdr3_nt: TGTGCCAGCAGCTCCGGGACAGGGAGCTCCTACAATGAGCAGTTCTTC
cdr3_aa: CASSSGTGSSYNEQFF

v_call: TRBV7-9
clone_size: few
d_call: -
j_call: TRBJ1-1
cdr3_nt: TGTGCCAGCAGCTGGGACGGGGCGGGCGCTGAAGCTTTCTTT
cdr3_aa: CASSWDGAGAEAFF

v_call: TRBV10-3
clone_size: -
d_call: TRBD2
j_call: TRBJ2-1
cdr3_nt: TGTGCCATCAGTCTTAGCGGGGGGGAGAGGGATGAGCAGTTCTTC
cdr3_aa: CAISLSGGERDEQFF

v_call: TRBV27
clone_size: few
d_call: TRBD1
j_call: TRBJ2-1
cdr3_nt: TGTGCCAGCAGTCTTACAGGGGTTCAGCAGTTCTTC
cdr3_aa: CASSLTGVQQFF

v_call: TRBV5-1
clone_size: -
d_call: TRBD2
j_call: TRBJ2-5
cdr3_nt: TGCGCCAGCAGCTTGGTGCCTAGCGGGAGAAGTGGAGAGACCCAGTACTTC
cdr3_aa: CASSLVPSGRSGETQYF

v_call: TRBV5-1
clone_size: few
d_call: -
j_call: TRBJ1-1
cdr3_nt: TGCGCCAGCAGCTTGAACTCGGGGGGTGAAGCTTTCTTT
cdr3_aa: CASSLNSGGEAFF

v_call: TRBV28
clone_size: -
d_call: -
j_call: TRBJ2-5
cdr3_nt: TGTGCCAGCAGTTTGGCAGGGGATTTGGAGACCCAGTACTTC
cdr3_aa: CASSLAGDLETQYF

v_call: TRBV7-9
clone_size: many
d_call: -
j_call: TRBJ2-1
cdr3_nt: TGTGCCAGCAGGAAAAGGACTATAAACAATGAGCAGTTCTTC
cdr3_aa: CASRKRTINNEQFF

v_call: TRBV5-1
clone_size: few
d_call: -
j_call: TRBJ2-5
cdr3_nt: TGCGCCAGCAGCGACGAAACACAGGGCCCCCAAGAGACCCAGTACTTC
cdr3_aa: CASSDETQGPQETQYF

v_call: TRBV10-1
clone_size: -
d_call: TRBD1
j_call: TRBJ2-5
cdr3_nt: TGCGCCAGCAGTGAGTCCAGACAGGGAGAGACCCAGTACTTC
cdr3_aa: CASSESRQGETQYF

v_call: TRBV29-1
clone_size: many
d_call: TRBD1
j_call: TRBJ1-3
cdr3_nt: TGCAGCGCCTGGACAGGTGGTGGAAACACCATATATTTT
cdr3_aa: CSAWTGGGNTIYF

v_call: TRBV12-3/TRBV12-4
clone_size: many
d_call: -
j_call: TRBJ2-5
cdr3_nt: TGTGCCAGCAGTTTCGTGGGGAATGGCCAAGAGACCCAGTACTTC
cdr3_aa: CASSFVGNGQETQYF

v_call: TRBV11-3
clone_size: -
d_call: -
j_call: TRBJ2-1
cdr3_nt: TGTGCCAGCAGCTTCGGGGTCCACAATGAGCAGTTCTTC
cdr3_aa: CASSFGVHNEQFF

v_call: TRBV14
clone_size: many
d_call: -
j_call: TRBJ1-5
cdr3_nt: TGTGCCAGCAGCCAGGTACGGTCGACGCGCCACAATCAGCCCCAGCATTTT
cdr3_aa: CASSQVRSTRHNQPQHF

v_call: TRBV5-1
clone_size: few
d_call: TRBD2
j_call: TRBJ2-5
cdr3_nt: TGCGCCAGCAGCTTGGCGACTAGCGGGGGAATGGAGACCCAGTACTTC
cdr3_aa: CASSLATSGGMETQYF

v_call: TRBV6-4
clone_size: few
d_call: TRBD2
j_call: TRBJ2-1
cdr3_nt: TGTGCCAGCAGTGCCTACTTCCTAGCGGGAGGGGTAAATGAGCAGTTCTTC
cdr3_aa: CASSAYFLAGGVNEQFF

v_call: TRBV20-1
clone_size: few
d_call: -
j_call: TRBJ2-4
cdr3_nt: TGCAGTGCTAGAGATGCCGGGGCACTAGCCAAAAACATTCAGTACTTC
cdr3_aa: CSARDAGALAKNIQYF

v_call: TRBV29-1
clone_size: many
d_call: -
j_call: TRBJ2-2
cdr3_nt: TGCAGCGCTCTACCCCCGGGGAGGATTACCGGGGAGCTGTTTTTT
cdr3_aa: CSALPPGRITGELFF

v_call: TRBV7-9
clone_size: few
d_call: -
j_call: TRBJ2-5
cdr3_nt: TGTGCCAGCAGCCCCGACCTTGGGTCCCTAAAAGAGACCCAGTACTTC
cdr3_aa: CASSPDLGSLKETQYF

v_call: TRBV28
clone_size: many
d_call: TRBD2
j_call: TRBJ2-3
cdr3_nt: TGTGCCAGCAGCCGGGACTATCGCACAGATACGCAGTATTTT
cdr3_aa: CASSRDYRTDTQYF

v_call: TRBV5-1
clone_size: few
d_call: -
j_call: TRBJ1-1
cdr3_nt: TGCGCCAGCAGCTTTGGTACCCCCTGGCGGGAAGACACTGAAGCTTTCTTT
cdr3_aa: CASSFGTPWREDTEAFF

v_call: TRBV5-4
clone_size: -
d_call: TRBD2
j_call: TRBJ2-3
cdr3_nt: TGTGCCAGCAGCTTGGACGGGCGGGGGAGCACAGATACGCAGTATTTT
cdr3_aa: CASSLDGRGSTDTQYF

v_call: TRBV6-5
clone_size: -
d_call: -
j_call: TRBJ2-5
cdr3_nt: TGTGCCAGCAGTTACCCTCTGACAGGCTACCCACCTGGGGAGACCCAGTACTTC
cdr3_aa: CASSYPLTGYPPGETQYF

v_call: TRBV12-3/TRBV12-4
clone_size: many
d_call: TRBD1
j_call: TRBJ1-1
cdr3_nt: TGTGCCAGCAGTTGGACAGGGGGCTCGTCCCCAGCTTTCTTT
cdr3_aa: CASSWTGGSSPAFF

v_call: TRBV29-1
clone_size: -
d_call: -
j_call: TRBJ1-2
cdr3_nt: TGCAGCGTTGGGGACGGAATAAATGGCTACACCTTC
cdr3_aa: CSVGDGINGYTF

v_call: TRBV5-1
clone_size: many
d_call: -
j_call: TRBJ2-2
cdr3_nt: TGCGCCAGCAGCTTTCCCGGACAGACTAACACCGGGGAGCTGTTTTTT
cdr3_aa: CASSFPGQTNTGELFF

v_call: TRBV6-4
clone_size: -
d_call: TRBD2
j_call: TRBJ2-2
cdr3_nt: TGTGCCAGCAGTGACTCCCGGGAGGACACCGGGGAGCTGTTTTTT
cdr3_aa: CASSDSREDTGELFF

v_call: TRBV7-9
clone_size: -
d_call: -
j_call: TRBJ2-5
cdr3_nt: TGTGCCAGCAGCTTAGCACGACAGGTCGGAGAGACCCAGTACTTC
cdr3_aa: CASSLARQVGETQYF

v_call: TRBV12-3/TRBV12-4
clone_size: many
d_call: TRBD2
j_call: TRBJ2-3
cdr3_nt: TGTGCCAGCAGCTTAGCGGGAGTTCGGGCGGATACGCAGTATTTT
cdr3_aa: CASSLAGVRADTQYF

v_call: TRBV6-5
clone_size: few
d_call: -
j_call: TRBJ2-2
cdr3_nt: TGTGCCAGCAGTTCATCCAGGATCGCCACAAACACCGGGGAGCTGTTTTTT
cdr3_aa: CASSSSRIATNTGELFF

v_call: TRBV29-1
clone_size: many
d_call: TRBD2
j_call: TRBJ2-7
cdr3_nt: TGCAGCGTTGAAGATCGGACTAGCTCCTACGAGCAGTACTTC
cdr3_aa: CSVEDRTSSYEQYF

v_call: TRBV20-1
clone_size: -
d_call: -
j_call: TRBJ2-3
cdr3_nt: TGCAGTGCTAGAACCTTTAACAGGGCAGTACCCGCAGATACGCAGTATTTT
cdr3_aa: CSARTFNRAVPADTQYF

v_call: TRBV27
clone_size: many
d_call: -
j_call: TRBJ2-3
cdr3_nt: TGTGCCAGCAGTCCTCGGACTCTTCCCGCCATTTTCGATACGCAGTATTTT
cdr3_aa: CASSPRTLPAIFDTQYF

v_call: TRBV5-1
clone_size: few
d_call: -
j_call: TRBJ2-1
cdr3_nt: TGCGCCAGCAGCTTGACCCCTAGCACCCATGAGCAGTTCTTC
cdr3_aa: CASSLTPSTHEQFF

v_call: TRBV4-1
clone_size: few
d_call: -
j_call: TRBJ1-2
cdr3_nt: TGCGCCAGCAGCCAAGATACCCGGGCTCCCGGCTACACCTTC
cdr3_aa: CASSQDTRAPGYTF